This T cell receptor beta chain was sequenced during a study of blood T cell repertoires in COVID-19. Study context: Both acute and convalescent COVID-19 samples were obtained from the United States, Italy and Spain. Sample material is recorded as cDNA or gDNA derived from T cells, B-cell-depleted T cells, or PBMCs.

In the original analysis: Reference gene primers were amplified, and this amplification served to estimate nucleated cell counts. Produced via immunoSEQ multiplex PCR; TCRdb's table is partial and in-frame only. Clonal size and the V and J genes are those of that table, whereas D and trimming came from the DNA. The sample holds tens of thousands of clones, roughly nine tenths seen once. Deletions cut 1 base from V and 2 bases from J, with 12 bases between. The CDR3 sequence is 16 residues long. Germline CDR1 MGHRA, CDR2 YSYEKL. This sequence joins TRBV4-1 and TRBJ1-3; D is possibly TRBD1 (5 bases). The clonotype originates from a male donor with acute or convalescent COVID-19. Sequences were obtained from peripheral blood. CDR3 residues: CASSQGMGEAGNTIYF. The CDR3 coding sequence is TGCGCCAGCAGCCAAGGGATGGGGGAGGCTGGAAACACCATATATTTT.